This paragraph reports one TCR beta chain. Its antigen is as yet unknown. Blood CD4+ CD25-low CD127-high conventional T cells supplied the genomic DNA template. The CDR3 contains 14 residues. Germline CDR1 is LNHDA and CDR2 is SQIVND (reference sequence). Unmatched junction bases numbered 9, after V lost 11 bases and J lost 1 base. These data belong to a study of regulatory and conventional T cells in RAG deficiency. The study's findings and limits: In Omenn syndrome, Treg and Tconv repertoires overlapped >85%.

Clones were sequenced by immunoSEQ multiplex PCR, and TCRdb holds only the in-frame ones, with some missing. The sample yields around 30,000 clones, more than 90% seen once. These data were likewise used in another study, on regulatory T cells. This second study notes: Amplification used 52 TRBV primers and 13 TRBJ primers. In patients, unique TRB V-J pairs were restricted and V/J usage skewed, especially in Tregs.

The sequence was collected from a human donor in good health. J is TRBJ1-1 and V is TRBV19; TRBD1 agrees at 8 bases. What was sequenced was CD25- CD4+ T cells sorted from blood. The CDR3 sequence: CASSPGQGNTEAFF. In nucleotides, the CDR3 is TGTGCCTCTTCCCCCGGACAGGGGAACACTGAAGCTTTCTTT.